This entry lists 10 T cell receptor beta chains sequenced from one sample in a study of blood T cell repertoires in COVID-19. Profiling relied on immunoSEQ multiplex PCR, and the TCRdb table lists in-frame clones only, not all of them. The data contain approximately 240,000 clones, approximately 86% of them singletons. Sequencing used peripheral blood. The receptors were gathered from a woman in her fifties or sixties with active or convalescent COVID-19.

The genes are TRBV28 and TRBJ2-1, with TRBD1 identical over 11 bases. The V gene end was trimmed by 5 bases and the J gene end by 7 bases; junction bases not matched to a gene: 7. CDR1 and CDR2 from the germline V gene are MDHEN and SYDVKM. The CDR3 spans 15 residues. The CDR3 sequence: CASSQPGQGVNEQFF. CDR3 nucleotides: TGTGCCAGCAGTCAACCGGGACAGGGGGTGAATGAGCAGTTCTTC. Supplemented by reference TRBV28 and TRBJ2-1, the full variable domain reads DVKVTQSSRYLVKRTGEKVFLECVQDMDHENMFWYRQDPGLGLRLIYFSYDVKMKEKGDIPEGYSVSREKKERFSLILESASTNQTSMYLCASSQPGQGVNEQFFGPGTRLTVL.

The chain is built from TRBV2 and TRBJ1-2, with a weak D call TRBD1 (6 bases). This CDR3 has 13 residues. Trimming took 8 bases from V and 2 from J, leaving 12 bases between them. Germline V gives CDR1 SNHLY, CDR2 FYNNEI. CDR3 region: CASPRGANYGYTF. The CDR3 bases are TGTGCCAGCCCCAGGGGCGCCAACTATGGCTACACCTTC.

This chain links TRBV28 with TRBJ1-2; 9 bases fit TRBD1. Germline-derived CDR1 and CDR2 are MDHEN and SYDVKM. With V trimmed by 6 bases and J by 6 bases, 2 bases remained unmatched. The CDR3 sequence is 12 residues long. DNA of the CDR3: TGTGCCAGCAGAGGGACAGGGAATGGCTACACCTTC. This sequence encodes CASRGTGNGYTF.

The V and J genes are TRBV30 and TRBJ1-4, with TRBD1 as a possible D gene (5 bases). The CDR3 sequence is 15 residues long. Per germline, CDR1 GTSNPN and CDR2 SVGIG (reference sequence). The V end was cut by 3 bases, the J end by 5 bases, with 16 bases between. The CDR3 DNA sequence: TGTGCCTGGAGGCGGCAGGGTGGTTGGAATGAAAAACTGTTTTTT. Protein: CAWRRQGGWNEKLFF.

The chain recombines TRBV11-3 with TRBJ2-1; 7 bases match TRBD1. This CDR3 spans 15 amino acids. CDR1 and CDR2 from the germline V gene are SGHNT and YENEEA. After removal of 5 bases from V and 4 bases from J, the junction contained 8 bases not matched to a gene. Here the CDR3 reads CASSHRQGTYNEQFF. The DNA of the CDR3 is TGTGCCAGCAGCCACCGACAGGGTACATACAATGAGCAGTTCTTC.

This rearrangement joins TRBV3-1 (or the pseudogene TRBV3-2) to TRBJ2-2; 8 bases agree with TRBD2. This CDR3 is built from 16 residues. Germline CDR1 reads LGHDT; CDR2 reads YNNKEL (reference sequence). The V segment lost 4 bases and the J segment 4 bases; nucleotides outside the gene matches: 8. CDR3 residues: CASSRGAGVTTGELFF. In nucleotides, the CDR3 is TGTGCCAGCAGCCGGGGAGCGGGGGTAACCACCGGGGAGCTGTTTTTT.

J is TRBJ1-1 and V is TRBV29-1; no definite D call. CDR3 size: 12 residues. Trimming stripped 4 bases from V and 7 bases from J, with 13 bases between. The germline V gene encodes CDR1 SQVTM and CDR2 ANQGSEA. CDR3 nucleotides: TGCAGCGTTGGGCGGGTGAACGGTGAAGCTTTCTTT. It translates to CSVGRVNGEAFF.

This clone has just one count. The genes are TRBV9 and TRBJ1-1; possibly TRBD1 for D (5 bases). The V end was cut by 0 bases, the J end by 3 bases, with 15 bases between. This CDR3 contains 16 residues. The germline V gene encodes CDR1 SGDLS and CDR2 YYNGEE. The DNA of the CDR3 is TGTGCCAGCAGCGTAGGAGGGCTGCCGGGGGACACTGAAGCTTTCTTT. As protein: CASSVGGLPGDTEAFF. Supplemented by reference TRBV9 and TRBJ1-1, the full variable domain reads DSGVTQTPKHLITATGQRVTLRCSPRSGDLSVYWYQQSLDQGLQFLIQYYNGEERAKGNILERFSAQQFPDLHSELNLSSLELGDSALYFCASSVGGLPGDTEAFFGQGTRLTVV.

The genes are TRBV14 and TRBJ1-1; D is undetermined. This CDR3 has 13 amino acids. Germline CDR1 is SGHDN and CDR2 is FVKESK. V lost 4 bases to trimming and J lost 6 bases, with 12 bases between them. As DNA, the CDR3 is TGTGCCAGCAGCCCGGGTAGAGTGTCTGAAGCTTTCTTT. As protein: CASSPGRVSEAFF.

This chain joins TRBV5-4 and TRBJ1-6, with D tentatively TRBD1 (6 bases). CDR1 and CDR2 (germline): SGHNT, YYREEE (reference sequence). Between the trimmed V and J ends, which lost 4 bases and 7 bases, there was a span of 15 bases. The CDR3 loop spans 15 amino acids. The DNA of the CDR3 is TGTGCCAGCAGCGCCGGGCGGGGGGCGAATTCACCCCTCCACTTT. Its protein is CASSAGRGANSPLHF.